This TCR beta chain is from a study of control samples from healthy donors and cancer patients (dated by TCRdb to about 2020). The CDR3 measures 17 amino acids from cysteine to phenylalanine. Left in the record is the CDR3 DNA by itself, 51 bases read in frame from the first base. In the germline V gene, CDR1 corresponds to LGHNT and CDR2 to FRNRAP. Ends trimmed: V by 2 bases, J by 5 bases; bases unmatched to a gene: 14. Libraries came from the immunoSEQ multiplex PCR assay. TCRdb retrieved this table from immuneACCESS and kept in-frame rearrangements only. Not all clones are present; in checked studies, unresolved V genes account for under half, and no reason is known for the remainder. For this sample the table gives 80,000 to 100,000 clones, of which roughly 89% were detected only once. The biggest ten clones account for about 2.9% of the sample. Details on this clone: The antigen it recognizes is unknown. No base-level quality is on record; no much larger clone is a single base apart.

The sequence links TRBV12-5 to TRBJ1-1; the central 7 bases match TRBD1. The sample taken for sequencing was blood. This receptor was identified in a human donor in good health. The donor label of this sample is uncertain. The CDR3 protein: CASGLTPTGAMWTEAFF. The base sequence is TGTGCTAGTGGTTTGACTCCAACAGGGGCGATGTGGACTGAAGCTTTCTTT.